This T cell receptor (beta chain) was obtained from a study of CD8 T cells in ankylosing spondylitis. Study outcomes and limitations: The study identified a TCR beta motif of under ten highly homologous variants that appeared characteristic of ankylosing spondylitis blood. Earlier literature documents some of the motif variants in reactive arthritis synovial fluid and blood.

Germline CDR1 is SGHTA and CDR2 is FQGTGA. This CDR3 is built from 13 residues. The germline V and J ends were trimmed by 5 bases and 5 bases, with 12 bases remaining between them. Generation of TCR beta libraries employed quantitative 5'-RACE incorporating molecular barcodes. In TCRdb, the 5' RACE reads were re-called with MiXCR into one record per CDR3 protein. The table has about 440,000 distinct CDR3 sequences, roughly 18% seen once. Notes on this clonotype: Antigen specificity is unknown.

The rearrangement joins TRBV7-3 to TRBJ2-5, with D tentatively TRBD1 (5 bases). The sequenced material came from blood, either unsorted or a sorted T cell fraction (not recorded which). The receptor was derived from a male donor with ankylosing spondylitis. CDR3 in DNA: TGTGCCAGCAGCAGGGAAAAGGGGGAGACCCAGTACTTC. Its translation: CASSREKGETQYF.